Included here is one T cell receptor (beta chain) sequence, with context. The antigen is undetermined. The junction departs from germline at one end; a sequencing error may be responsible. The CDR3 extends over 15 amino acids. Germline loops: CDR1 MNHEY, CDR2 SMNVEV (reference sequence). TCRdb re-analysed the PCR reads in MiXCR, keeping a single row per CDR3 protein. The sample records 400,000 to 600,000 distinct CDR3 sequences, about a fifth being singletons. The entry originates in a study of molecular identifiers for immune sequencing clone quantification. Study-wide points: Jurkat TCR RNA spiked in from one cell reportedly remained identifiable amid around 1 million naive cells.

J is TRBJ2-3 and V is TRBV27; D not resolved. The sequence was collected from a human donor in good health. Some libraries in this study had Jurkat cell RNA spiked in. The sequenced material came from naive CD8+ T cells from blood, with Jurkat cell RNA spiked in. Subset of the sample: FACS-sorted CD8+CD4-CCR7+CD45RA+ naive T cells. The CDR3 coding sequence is TGTGCCGGCAGTTTAATGACCGGTAGCACAGATACGCAGTATTTT. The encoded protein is CAGSLMTGSTDTQYF.